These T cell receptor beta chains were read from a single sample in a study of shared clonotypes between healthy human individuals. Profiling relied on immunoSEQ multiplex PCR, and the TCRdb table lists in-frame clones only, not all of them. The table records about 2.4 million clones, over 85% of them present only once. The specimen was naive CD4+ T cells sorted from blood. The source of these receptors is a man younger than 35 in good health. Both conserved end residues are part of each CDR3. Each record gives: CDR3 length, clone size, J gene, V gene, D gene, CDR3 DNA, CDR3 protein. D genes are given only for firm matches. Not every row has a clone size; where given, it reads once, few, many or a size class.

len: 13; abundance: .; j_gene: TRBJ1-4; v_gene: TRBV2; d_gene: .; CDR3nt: TGTGCCAGCAGTATGGGGTCGACGGAAGGGGCGTTTTTT; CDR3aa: CASSMGSTEGAFF
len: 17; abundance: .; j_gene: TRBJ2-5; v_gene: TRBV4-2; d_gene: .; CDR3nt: TGTGCCAGCAGCCAAGCCCAGGACCCAAGGGGTATTGAGACCCAGTACTTC; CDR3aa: CASSQAQDPRGIETQYF
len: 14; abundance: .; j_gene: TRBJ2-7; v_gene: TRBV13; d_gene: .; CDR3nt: TGTGCCAGCAGCAATCGACTAGGGGCCTACGAGCAGTACTTC; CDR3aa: CASSNRLGAYEQYF
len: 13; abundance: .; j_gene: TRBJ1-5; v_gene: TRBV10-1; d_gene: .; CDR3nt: TGCGCCAGCAGTGAGGGGGAAGGTCAGCCCCAGCATTTT; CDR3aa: CASSEGEGQPQHF
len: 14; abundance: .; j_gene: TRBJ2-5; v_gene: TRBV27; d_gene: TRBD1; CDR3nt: TGTGCCAGCAAGAGACAGGGGGTGGGAGAGACCCAGTACTTC; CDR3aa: CASKRQGVGETQYF
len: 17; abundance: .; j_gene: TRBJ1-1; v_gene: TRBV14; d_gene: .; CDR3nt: TGTGCCAGCAGCCCACCGTGGGGGGGCTTGGAAAGACCGGAAGCTTTCTTT; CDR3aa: CASSPPWGGLERPEAFF
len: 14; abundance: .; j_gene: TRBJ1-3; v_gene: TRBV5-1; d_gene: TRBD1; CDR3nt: TGCGCCAGCAGCTCTGGAGGGGGCGGAAACACCATATATTTT; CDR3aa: CASSSGGGGNTIYF
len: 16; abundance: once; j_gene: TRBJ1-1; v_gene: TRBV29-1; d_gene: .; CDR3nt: TGCAGCGTTGAAGATCGCTCTCGGAGTATGAACACTGAAGCTTTCTTT; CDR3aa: CSVEDRSRSMNTEAFF
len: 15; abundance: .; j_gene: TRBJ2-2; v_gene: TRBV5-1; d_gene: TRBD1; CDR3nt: TGCGCCAGCAGCATCGGGACAGGGGGAGTCGGGGAGCTGTTTTTT; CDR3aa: CASSIGTGGVGELFF
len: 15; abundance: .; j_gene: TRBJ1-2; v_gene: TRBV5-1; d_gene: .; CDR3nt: TGCGCCAGCAGCTTGGCTGTCGGGGGGGACTATGGCTACACCTTC; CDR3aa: CASSLAVGGDYGYTF
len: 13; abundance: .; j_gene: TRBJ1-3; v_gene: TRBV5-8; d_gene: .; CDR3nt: TGTGCCAGCATTACAGTAACTGGAAACACCATATATTTT; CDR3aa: CASITVTGNTIYF
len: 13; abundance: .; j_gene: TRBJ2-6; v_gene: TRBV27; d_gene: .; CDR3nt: TGTGCCAGCAGTTTGTCAGGGGCCAACGTCCTGACTTTC; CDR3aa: CASSLSGANVLTF
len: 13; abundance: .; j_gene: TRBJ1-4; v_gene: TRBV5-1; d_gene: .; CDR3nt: TGCGCCAGCAGCTTGCTAAATAATGAAAAACTGTTTTTT; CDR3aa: CASSLLNNEKLFF
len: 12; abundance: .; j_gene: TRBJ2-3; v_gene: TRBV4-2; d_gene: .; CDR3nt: TGTGCCAGCAGCCAAGAGGTAGATACGCAGTATTTT; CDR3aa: CASSQEVDTQYF
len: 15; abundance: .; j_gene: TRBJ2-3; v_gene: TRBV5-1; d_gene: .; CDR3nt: TGCGCCAGCACCAAAGGAGGGGCTGACACAGATACGCAGTATTTT; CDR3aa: CASTKGGADTDTQYF
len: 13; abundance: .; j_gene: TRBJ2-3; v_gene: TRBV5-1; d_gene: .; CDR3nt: TGCGCCAGCAGCTTAACTAGCACAGATACGCAGTATTTT; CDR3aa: CASSLTSTDTQYF
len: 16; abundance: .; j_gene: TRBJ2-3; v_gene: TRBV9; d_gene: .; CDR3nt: TGTGCCAGCAGCGTAGGGGAAGGGCTTCGCACAGATACGCAGTATTTT; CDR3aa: CASSVGEGLRTDTQYF
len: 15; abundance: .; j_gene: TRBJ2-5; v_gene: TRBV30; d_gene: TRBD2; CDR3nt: TGTGCCTGGAGTGTAAGACTAGCGGGGGAAGAGACCCAGTACTTC; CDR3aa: CAWSVRLAGEETQYF
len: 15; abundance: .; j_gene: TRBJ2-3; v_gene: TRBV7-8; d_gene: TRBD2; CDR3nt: TGTGCCAGCAGTAGTAGCGGGGAAGGCGGCGATACGCAGTATTTT; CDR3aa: CASSSSGEGGDTQYF
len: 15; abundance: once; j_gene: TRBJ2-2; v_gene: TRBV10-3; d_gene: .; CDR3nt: TGTGCCATCAGTGAGCAAGTCGTCGGCTCCGGGGAGCTGTTTTTT; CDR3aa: CAISEQVVGSGELFF
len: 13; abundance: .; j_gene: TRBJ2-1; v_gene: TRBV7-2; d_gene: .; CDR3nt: TGTGCCAGCAGTCAGGGTCCGTCCAATGAGCAGTTCTTC; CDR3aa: CASSQGPSNEQFF
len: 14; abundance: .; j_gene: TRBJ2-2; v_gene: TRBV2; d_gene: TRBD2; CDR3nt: TGTGCCAGCAGTCTAGCGGGAGGGGCCGGGGAGCTGTTTTTT; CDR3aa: CASSLAGGAGELFF
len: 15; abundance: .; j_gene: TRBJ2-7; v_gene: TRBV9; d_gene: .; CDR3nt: TGTGCCAGCAGCGTCGGGCCAGGACTTACCTACGAGCAGTACTTC; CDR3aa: CASSVGPGLTYEQYF